These 30 T cell receptor beta chains came from one sample sequenced in a study of tumor-infiltrating lymphocytes in primary liver carcinoma. The investigators made TCR beta cDNA from approximately 510 ng total RNA, using a constant-region primer. TCR beta libraries came from three nested multiplex PCR rounds using slightly modified ARM-PCR. TRBV1-TRBV30 forward primers paired with a C-beta reverse primer drove the first two PCR rounds, about 10 cycles each. TCRdb fed the multiplex PCR reads into MiXCR, producing one record per CDR3 protein. In the table there are fewer than 85,000 distinct CDR3 sequences, approximately 69% of which are singletons. DNA and RNA were both co-extracted from approximately 20-30 mg of bulk tissue that had not been sorted. The sequenced sample consisted of tumor-adjacent normal liver tissue. The source is a man aged 35-49 years with primary liver carcinoma and hepatitis B virus infection.

To note about this clonotype: At one boundary the junction diverges from the germline segment, which might be a read error. The chain joins TRBV4-3 to TRBJ2-1; D not certain. Germline CDR1 and CDR2: LGHNA and YSLEER. This CDR3 is built from 13 residues. The CDR3 protein is CASSSRLSNEHFF. The CDR3 DNA is TGCGCCAGCAGCTCCAGGCTCTCTAATGAGCACTTCTTC.

The gene calls are TRBV4-2 and TRBJ2-5; D possibly corresponds to TRBD1 (5 bases). CDR3 length: 16 residues. Germline CDR1 LGHNA, CDR2 YNFKEQ. V was pared by 3 bases and J by 1 base, with 15 bases between. As DNA, the CDR3 is TGTGCCAGCAGCCAGGACGTGACAAGGGGCCAAGAGACCCAGTACTTC. Translating gives CASSQDVTRGQETQYF.

Notes on this clonotype: This CDR3 is missing its conserved last phenylalanine or tryptophan, likely due to a read error. V is TRBV29-1 and J is TRBJ2-1; a weak D match, TRBD1 (5 bases). Germline V CDR1 and CDR2: SQVTM, ANQGSEA. There are 15 residues in the CDR3. V lost 1 base and J lost 1, with 11 bases in between. This chain's CDR3 is CSVEGSTGSYNEQFL. Written as DNA, the CDR3 is TGCAGCGTTGAAGGGAGCACAGGTTCCTACAATGAGCAGTTCTTA.

This clonotype was detected many times. This could be a read error, since a much larger clone is one nucleotide away. A read error is likely, as this CDR3 ends without the conserved phenylalanine or tryptophan. The gene calls are TRBV11-2 and TRBJ2-5, with D unresolved. Germline V gives CDR1 SGHAT, CDR2 FQNNGV. V lost 1 base and J 2 bases, leaving 11 bases between the germline ends. The CDR3 runs 15 residues. CDR3 nucleotide sequence: TGTGCCAGCAGCTTAGGAACGGGCAGTCAAGAGACCCAGTACCTC. Translated, it gives CASSLGTGSQETQYL.

V usage is TRBV28 and J usage is TRBJ1-2; no clear D. V was clipped by 10 bases and J by 8 bases, with 20 bases between them. The CDR3 runs to 13 residues. Germline lookup yields CDR1 MDHEN and CDR2 SYDVKM. CDR3 residues: CAIIESGINGYTF. CDR3 sequence (DNA): TGTGCCATCATTGAGTCCGGGATAAACGGCTACACCTTC.

This clonotype has a single count. A read error may be the cause here, since a much bigger clone is one base away. This chain links TRBV25-1 with TRBJ1-4; D uncertain. The CDR3 extends over 8 amino acids. The germline CDR1 and CDR2 sequences are MGHDK and SYGVNS. The CDR3 protein is CTKAPAFF. The CDR3 DNA reads as TGTACCAAGGCTCCGGCGTTTTTT.

Turning to this clonotype: A much larger clone differs from this one at a single base, so this may be a read error. This sequence joins TRBV7-9 and TRBJ2-4; no definite D call. The CDR3 runs 12 residues. From germline, CDR1 is SEHNR and CDR2 FQNEAQ (reference sequence). CDR3 region: CVSSLGGGLQYF. CDR3 nucleotide sequence: TGTGTCAGCAGCTTGGGTGGTGGGCTTCAGTACTTC.

As to this clonotype: The junction and the germline gene differ at one end; a read error may be behind it. The chain carries TRBV4-3 and TRBJ2-3; D gene uncertain. In germline, CDR1 is LGHNA, CDR2 YSLEER. The CDR3 has 13 amino acids. CDR3 DNA: TGCGCCAGCAGCCAAGATCGGCCAGTTACGCATTATTTT. This gives the protein CASSQDRPVTHYF.

As concerns this clonotype: Because it lacks the conserved phenylalanine or tryptophan at the end, this CDR3 is likely a read error. J is TRBJ2-7 and V is TRBV11-2, with D tentatively TRBD2 (6 bases). CDR3 length: 13 residues. The germline V gene encodes CDR1 SGHAT and CDR2 FQNNGV. The DNA for the CDR3 is TGTGTCAGTAGCTTCGGAGGGGCTAGCGAGCAGTACATC. This sequence encodes CVSSFGGASEQYI.

The CDR3 DNA reads TGTGCCAGCAGTATGGAAGGACTTAGCTCCTACAATGAGCAGTTCTTC. This codes for CASSMEGLSSYNEQFF. This chain uses TRBV5-6 with TRBJ2-1; D may be TRBD2 (5 bases). The CDR3 spans 16 residues. Trimming took off 5 bases at V and 0 bases at J, with 15 bases between the two ends. Germline CDR1 and CDR2: SGHDT and YYEEEE. Supplemented by reference TRBV5-6 and TRBJ2-1, the full variable domain reads DAGVTQSPTHLIKTRGQQVTLRCSPKSGHDTVSWYQQALGQGPQFIFQYYEEEERQRGNFPDRFSGHQFPNYSSELNVNALLLGDSALYLCASSMEGLSSYNEQFFGPGTRLTVL.

This clonotype was found once. The chain is built from TRBV6-2 or TRBV6-3 and TRBJ2-7; 10 positions match TRBD2. In germline, CDR1 is MNHEY, CDR2 SVGEGT. With 2 bases clipped from V and 4 bases from J, the junction kept 11 bases outside the gene matches. The CDR3 is 17 residues long. CDR3 residues: CASSYRTSGGSNYEQYF. DNA of the CDR3: TGTGCCAGCAGTTACCGGACTAGCGGAGGAAGTAATTACGAGCAGTACTTC.

The J gene is TRBJ2-1, the V gene TRBV7-8; TRBD2 matches at 9 bases. The germline CDR1 and CDR2 sequences are SGHVS and FQNEAQ. Trimming removed 9 bases from V and 6 bases from J; junction bases left unmatched: 18. This CDR3 region has 17 residues. The CDR3 sequence: CASGLLGSSGRTNEQFF. The CDR3 nucleotides read TGTGCCAGTGGCTTGTTAGGGAGTAGCGGGAGAACCAATGAGCAGTTCTTC.

Comments on this clonotype: At one of its ends the junction is not consistent with the germline gene, which may arise from a read error. The chain has TRBV11-1 and TRBJ2-1; 9 bases agree with TRBD1. The length of the CDR3 is 15 residues. CDR1 and CDR2 from the germline V gene are SGHAT and FQDESV (reference sequence). This chain's CDR3 is CASSACPTGGNELFF. For the CDR3, the DNA is TGTGCCAGCAGCGCCTGCCCCACAGGGGGCAATGAGCTGTTCTTC.

In regard to this clonotype: A read error is possible here, since a much larger clone lies one base away. The genes are TRBV5-1 and TRBJ2-3; 12 bases agree with TRBD2. V gave up 4 bases and J gave up 4 bases; unmatched junction bases: 10. The V gene's germline CDR1 is SGHRS and CDR2 YFSETQ. The CDR3 extends over 17 amino acids. CDR3 protein: CASSPRLAGVTSDTQYF. The CDR3 DNA reads TGCGCCAGCAGCCCTAGACTAGCGGGAGTTACCTCAGATACGCAGTATTTT. Supplemented by reference TRBV5-1 and TRBJ2-3, the full variable domain reads KAGVTQTPRYLIKTRGQQVTLSCSPISGHRSVSWYQQTPGQGLQFLFEYFSETQRNKGNFPGRFSGRQFSNSRSEMNVSTLELGDSALYLCASSPRLAGVTSDTQYFGPGTRLTVL.

This clonotype was seen a handful of times. The CDR3 loop reads CASSLGTGRKSPLHF. In DNA form, the CDR3 reads TGTGCCAGCAGTCTCGGGACAGGGCGCAAATCACCCCTCCACTTT. This chain links TRBV6-6 with TRBJ1-6; 9 bases line up with TRBD1. Trimming took 5 bases from V and 10 from J; bases not matched to a gene: 9. Germline-derived CDR1 and CDR2 are MNHNY and SVGAGI (reference sequence). The CDR3 contains 15 residues.

Details on this clonotype: A much more abundant neighbour one base away suggests this may be a read error. The CDR3 does not end in the conserved phenylalanine or tryptophan, so this is likely a read error. The chain combines TRBV6-2 or TRBV6-3 with TRBJ2-7; TRBD1 aligns across 9 bases. J lost 6 bases, V lost 6 bases, and 9 bases had no gene match. The CDR3 extends over 14 amino acids. Germline-derived CDR1 and CDR2 are MNHEY and SVGEGT. The CDR3 loop reads CASSPTGGRIEQYL. The CDR3 region has the DNA TGTGCCAGCAGCCCGACAGGGGGTCGCATCGAGCAGTACCTC.

Regarding this clonotype: A clone one base away is much larger, so this may be a read error. The CDR3 does not close with the conserved phenylalanine or tryptophan, likely indicating a read error. The V and J genes are TRBV28 and TRBJ1-5; possible D gene TRBD1, 6 bases. The ends were cut back, 6 bases at V and 6 bases at J, with 15 bases in the middle. Germline V gene data show CDR1 as MDHEN and CDR2 as SYDVKM. The CDR3 consists of 14 residues. For the CDR3, the DNA is TGTGCCAGCAGGCTCACAGGGTCGACTCAGCCCCAGCATTCT. Residues: CASRLTGSTQPQHS.

The chain is built from TRBV4-1 and TRBJ1-2; 7 nucleotides match TRBD1. Germline assignment: CDR1 MGHRA and CDR2 YSYEKL. The CDR3 covers 15 residues. V lost 1 base and J lost 10; bases outside the gene matches: 12. CDR3 nucleotide sequence: TGCGCCAGCAGCCAAGCCACAGGGGTTCCCTGTGACTACACCTTC. It is translated as CASSQATGVPCDYTF.

About this clonotype itself: The CDR3 ends on some other residue instead of the conserved phenylalanine or tryptophan, so this is likely a read error. J is TRBJ2-3 and V is TRBV6-5; TRBD1 matches at 10 bases. This CDR3 has 15 residues. Germline CDR1 is MNHEY and CDR2 is SVGAGI. DNA for the CDR3: TGTGCCAGTAGTTACGGGACAGGGGAAACAGATACGCAGTATTAT. Residues: CASSYGTGETDTQYY.

The chain carries TRBV14 and TRBJ2-7; TRBD1 matches 8 bases. Trimming removed 5 bases from V and 0 bases from J; junction bases left unmatched: 6. Germline CDR1 and CDR2: SGHDN and FVKESK. The CDR3 is 15 residues long. The CDR3 DNA sequence: TGTGCCAGCAGCTCCCAGGGACAGGACTCCTACGAGCAGTACTTC. Translating it yields CASSSQGQDSYEQYF.

As for this clonotype: One end of the junction varies from germline; a read error may be responsible. J is TRBJ2-3 and V is TRBV6-5; 11 bases line up with TRBD2. Germline CDR1 reads MNHEY; CDR2 reads SVGAGI. CDR3 length: 16 amino acids. The CDR3 DNA is TGTGCCGGCAGTTATTATAGCGGGAGGGCCCCAGATACACAGTATTTT. It translates to CAGSYYSGRAPDTQYF.

Comments on this clonotype: One end of the junction varies from germline; a read error may be responsible. V usage is TRBV4-3 and J usage is TRBJ1-5; 7 bases map to TRBD1. This CDR3 has 19 amino acids. The germline V gene has CDR1 LGHNA and CDR2 YSLEER. CDR3 sequence (DNA): TGTGTCAGCAGCCAAAGGGAGGGGTCGGGACAGCCTAGCAATCAGCCCCAGCATTTT. It yields the protein CVSSQREGSGQPSNQPQHF.

Of note for this clonotype: Since a much larger clone is just one base distant, this may be a read error. V usage is TRBV6-2 or TRBV6-3 and J usage is TRBJ1-1; TRBD1 might be the D (6 bases). The CDR3 runs to 12 residues. Germline-derived CDR1 and CDR2 are MNHEY and SVGEGT. With 10 bases removed from V and 2 bases from J, the gap between germline ends came to 11 bases. CDR3 DNA: TGTGCCAACGGGACACGTAACACTGAAGCTTTCTTT. This encodes CANGTRNTEAFF.

About this clonotype itself: Mismatch with germline at one junction end may stem from a read error. In DNA, the CDR3 is TGTGCCGGCAGCCTGGGGACTAGTCCGAGTACGCAGTATTTT. Amino acid sequence: CAGSLGTSPSTQYF. This sequence joins TRBV5-4 and TRBJ2-3; 8 bases match TRBD2. In germline, CDR1 is SGHNT, CDR2 YYREEE (reference sequence). The CDR3 contains 14 residues.

As regards this clonotype: At one boundary the junction diverges from the germline segment, which might be a read error. The gene calls are TRBV28 and TRBJ2-7, with 8 bases aligning to TRBD1. The CDR3 sequence is 14 residues long. Germline CDR1 MDHEN, CDR2 SYDVKM. The CDR3 region has the DNA TGTGCCAGCAACCGGGGACAGGTCCTTTACGGGCAGTACTTC. As protein: CASNRGQVLYGQYF.

The chain links TRBV29-1 to TRBJ2-5; 8 bases are a match to TRBD2. The CDR3 spans 15 residues. Germline CDR1 and CDR2: SQVTM and ANQGSEA. V gave up 7 bases and J gave up 8 bases; unmatched junction bases: 18. Here the CDR3 DNA reads TGCAGCGCCTACGGGACTAGGTTCGTTGGAGATACCCAGTACTTC. Translation gives CSAYGTRFVGDTQYF.

As regards this clonotype: As the CDR3 is not closed by the conserved phenylalanine or tryptophan, this likely results from a read error. The chain links TRBV11-2 to TRBJ1-6; no clear D. The CDR3 is 16 amino acids. Looked up from germline, CDR1 is SGHAT and CDR2 is FQNNGV. The CDR3 DNA sequence: TGTGCCAGCAGCTTAGGGTACGACGGTTATAATTCACCGCTCCACTGT. Protein sequence: CASSLGYDGYNSPLHC.

Note on this clonotype: A much larger clone lies one base from this, so it may be a read error. The chain has TRBV28 and TRBJ1-5; 10 nucleotides agree with TRBD1. The junction had 6 bases not matched to a gene; V was cut back by 6 bases and J by 4 bases. The CDR3 contains 15 residues. Germline lookup yields CDR1 MDHEN and CDR2 SYDVKM. The DNA of the CDR3 is TGTGCCAGCAGAGTATCGGGACAGGGGAATCAGCCCCAGCATTTT. Its protein product is CASRVSGQGNQPQHF.

CDR3 sequence: CASKYSFIIGRADTGELFF. CDR3 nucleotides: TGTGCCAGCAAATACTCGTTTATCATAGGAAGGGCCGACACCGGGGAGCTGTTTTTT. V is TRBV6-6 and J is TRBJ2-2; no firm D call. Germline CDR1 is MNHNY and CDR2 is SVGAGI (reference sequence). The CDR3 runs to 19 residues. Trimming shortened V by 7 bases and J by 3 bases, and 27 bases separated the two germline ends.

As regards this clonotype: Given the absence of the conserved phenylalanine or tryptophan at the CDR3 end, a read error is likely. V gene TRBV10-3 combines with J gene TRBJ2-2; 7 bases are shared with TRBD1. CDR1 and CDR2 (germline): ENHRY, SYGVKD. There are 16 residues in the CDR3. CDR3 loop: CTIMGTEGGNTGELFS. As DNA, the CDR3 is TGTACCATCATGGGGACAGAAGGTGGGAACACCGGGGAGCTGTTTTCC.